The rows below give T cell receptor beta chains drawn from one sample of a study of T cells in Graves' hyperthyroidism and ophthalmopathy. TCRdb redid the calling of the multiplex PCR reads with MiXCR, one entry per CDR3 protein. This table has about 610,000 distinct CDR3 sequences, about 15% appearing once. The sequencing input was blood. Every receptor here comes from a woman in her thirties or forties with Graves' ophthalmopathy. CDR3s include the opening cysteine and the closing phenylalanine or tryptophan. Each record gives: J gene, clone size, D gene, V gene, CDR3 DNA, CDR3 protein. The D gene is left open where the match is weak. Rows may omit the clone size; those that give it use once, few, many or a size class.

>TRBJ2-6|many|.|TRBV12-3/TRBV12-4
TGTGCCAGCAGTCCGCCGCAGGTATCTGGGGCCAACGTCCTGACTTTC
CASSPPQVSGANVLTF
>TRBJ1-2|many|.|TRBV29-1
TGCAGCGTTGAAAGGGCGCCTAACTATGGCTACACCTTC
CSVERAPNYGYTF
>TRBJ2-2|many|TRBD2|TRBV11-2
TGTGCCAGCAGCTTAGACGGACTAGCTGCGGCCACCGGGGAGCTGTTTTTT
CASSLDGLAAATGELFF
>TRBJ2-2|many|TRBD1|TRBV2
TGTGCCAGCACAGACAGGGCCTTCACCGGGGAGCTGTTTTTT
CASTDRAFTGELFF
>TRBJ2-6|many|TRBD1|TRBV7-3
TGTGCCAGCAGCTTAACGGTGACAGGGAATGGTGGGGCCAACGTCCTGACTTTC
CASSLTVTGNGGANVLTF
>TRBJ2-2|many|.|TRBV6-4
TGTGCCAGCAGTGTATCGACAGCGAACACCGGGGAGCTGTTTTTT
CASSVSTANTGELFF
>TRBJ2-7|many|TRBD2|TRBV20-1
TGCAGTGCCCCCACACCCCGACTAGCGGGAGCCGCCAAGCAGTACTTC
CSAPTPRLAGAAKQYF
>TRBJ2-7|hyperexpanded|.|TRBV27
TGTGCCAGCAGTCCCGGACTCCAGAGCGAGCAGTACTTC
CASSPGLQSEQYF
>TRBJ2-7|many|TRBD2|TRBV12-3/TRBV12-4
TGTGCCAGCAGTTTAATGGCGGGAGTTGCGGGCTACGAGCAGTACTTC
CASSLMAGVAGYEQYF
>TRBJ2-2|.|.|TRBV30
TGTGCCTGGAGTGTAACGAACACCGGGGAGCTGTTTTTT
CAWSVTNTGELFF
>TRBJ1-5|few|TRBD1|TRBV19
TGTGCCAGTAGTACGAGTATCGGACAGGGGAGTCAGCCCCAGCATTTT
CASSTSIGQGSQPQHF
>TRBJ2-7|many|.|TRBV6-5
TGTGCCAGCAGTTATATAGTGACTAGTGGTTACGAGCAGTACTTC
CASSYIVTSGYEQYF
>TRBJ2-5|many|TRBD2|TRBV20-1
TGCAGTGCTAGGGGAGGGATGAAGACCCAGTACTTC
CSARGGMKTQYF
>TRBJ2-5|few|TRBD1|TRBV6-5
TGTGCCAGCAGTTGGGGACAGGGGGAGACCCAGTACTTC
CASSWGQGETQYF
>TRBJ2-7|many|.|TRBV9
TGTGCCAGCAGCCCCCGGAGCAGGGCCACCTACGAGCAGTACTTC
CASSPRSRATYEQYF
>TRBJ1-1|many|TRBD1|TRBV29-1
TGCAGCACTGCCGGGACAGGGGTCGCTGAAGCTTTCTTT
CSTAGTGVAEAFF
>TRBJ2-1|many|.|TRBV9
TGTGCCAGCAGCGCAGGGAGCGGGTTCGACAATGAGCAGTTCTTC
CASSAGSGFDNEQFF
>TRBJ2-5|.|TRBD1|TRBV18
TGTGCCAGCTCAAGCCGGACAGGGGGCGAGGAGACCCAGTACTTC
CASSSRTGGEETQYF
>TRBJ1-5|many|.|TRBV9
TGTGCCAGCAGCGTAGACGGCAGCCAGCCCCAGCATTTT
CASSVDGSQPQHF
>TRBJ2-7|many|.|TRBV20-1
TGCAGTGCTAGTCAAAGGGGCAGGCTCTACGAGCAGTACTTC
CSASQRGRLYEQYF
>TRBJ2-7|few|TRBD1|TRBV5-1
TGCGCCAGCAGCTTGTCCGGACAGGGGAGCTCCTACGAGCAGTACTTC
CASSLSGQGSSYEQYF
>TRBJ2-7|few|.|TRBV6-5
TGTGCCAGCAGTTACTCTGAGGACCAGTTATACGAGCAGTACTTC
CASSYSEDQLYEQYF
>TRBJ2-3|many|.|TRBV20-1
TGCAGTGCTAGAGATACAGGCTGGGGAGGCACAGATACGCAGTATTTT
CSARDTGWGGTDTQYF
>TRBJ2-2|few|TRBD2|TRBV5-1
TGCGCCAGCAGCTCGAGTGGACTAGCGGTCACCGGGGAGCTGTTTTTT
CASSSSGLAVTGELFF
>TRBJ1-1|.|.|TRBV18
TGTGCCAGCTCAGATGTCACTGAAGCTTTCTTT
CASSDVTEAFF
>TRBJ1-2|many|.|TRBV2
TGTGCCAGCAGTGTCGCTCCCAAGCCTGACTATGGCTACACCTTC
CASSVAPKPDYGYTF
>TRBJ2-1|many|.|TRBV5-1
TGCGCCAGCAGCTTGGGTTGGGGGGCGCAGGGTAATGAGCAGTTCTTC
CASSLGWGAQGNEQFF
>TRBJ2-5|many|TRBD2|TRBV11-3
TGTGCCAGCAGCTTCGGACTAGCGGGAAGTTGGGGGGAGACCCAGTACTTC
CASSFGLAGSWGETQYF
>TRBJ2-2|.|.|TRBV29-1
TGCAGCGTTGAGGCCTCCTCCGGGGAGCTGTTTTTT
CSVEASSGELFF
>TRBJ2-3|few|TRBD1|TRBV28
TGTGCCAGCAGTTTTCCCGGACAGGGAACAGATACGCAGTATTTT
CASSFPGQGTDTQYF
>TRBJ2-7|.|.|TRBV20-1
TGCACCCAACAGGGGGGGTACGAGCAGTACTTC
CTQQGGYEQYF